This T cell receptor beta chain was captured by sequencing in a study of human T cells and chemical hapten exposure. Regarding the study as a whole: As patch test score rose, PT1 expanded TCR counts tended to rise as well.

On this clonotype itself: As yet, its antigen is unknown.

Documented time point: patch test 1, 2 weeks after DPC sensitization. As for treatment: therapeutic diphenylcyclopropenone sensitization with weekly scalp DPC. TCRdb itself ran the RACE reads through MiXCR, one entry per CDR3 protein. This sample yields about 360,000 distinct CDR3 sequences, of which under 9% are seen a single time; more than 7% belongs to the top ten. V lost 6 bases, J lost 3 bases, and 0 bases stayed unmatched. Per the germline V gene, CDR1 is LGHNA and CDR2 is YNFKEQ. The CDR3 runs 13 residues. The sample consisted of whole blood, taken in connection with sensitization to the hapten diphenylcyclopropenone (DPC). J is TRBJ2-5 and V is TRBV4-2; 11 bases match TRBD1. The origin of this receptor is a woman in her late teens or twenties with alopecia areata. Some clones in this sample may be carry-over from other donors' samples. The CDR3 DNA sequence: TGTGCCAGCAGGGGACAGGGGGAAGAGACCCAGTACTTC. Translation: CASRGQGEETQYF.